This TCR beta chain was observed in a study of beta chain features in type 1 diabetes. Study details: Patients and healthy donors were similar in age, gender and cell yields. All samples together contributed approximately 100 million sorted cells for examination.

The isolated RNA, all of it, was reverse transcribed, so expressed TCRB transcripts were what got sequenced. Profiled with immunoSEQ multiplex PCR; TCRdb holds only in-frame clones, not every one. Here the sample spans about 27,000 clones, around 54% being singletons. Study results and limitations: For patients, the naive, central memory and Treg TCRB repertoires appeared more alike than for healthy donors. For Type 1 diabetes patients, all four CD4+ subsets carried TCRB CDR3s that were moderately but significantly shorter. The analysis here could not establish whether HLA type shapes TCRB rearrangement.

This CDR3 contains 12 residues. Trimming cost V 3 bases and J 2 bases, with 5 bases left between them. From germline, CDR1 is SGDLS and CDR2 YYNGEE. As to this clone: No antigen is known for it.

The V and J genes are TRBV9 and TRBJ2-5; D ambiguous. This clonotype was obtained from a woman between 18 and 29 years old with type 1 diabetes. The sample taken for sequencing was Tregs from blood. CDR3 region: CASSATQETQYF. CDR3 DNA: TGTGCCAGCAGCGCAACACAAGAGACCCAGTACTTC. The variable domain in full, completed from reference TRBV9 and TRBJ2-5, reads DSGVTQTPKHLITATGQRVTLRCSPRSGDLSVYWYQQSLDQGLQFLIQYYNGEERAKGNILERFSAQQFPDLHSELNLSSLELGDSALYFCASSATQETQYFGPGTRLLVL.